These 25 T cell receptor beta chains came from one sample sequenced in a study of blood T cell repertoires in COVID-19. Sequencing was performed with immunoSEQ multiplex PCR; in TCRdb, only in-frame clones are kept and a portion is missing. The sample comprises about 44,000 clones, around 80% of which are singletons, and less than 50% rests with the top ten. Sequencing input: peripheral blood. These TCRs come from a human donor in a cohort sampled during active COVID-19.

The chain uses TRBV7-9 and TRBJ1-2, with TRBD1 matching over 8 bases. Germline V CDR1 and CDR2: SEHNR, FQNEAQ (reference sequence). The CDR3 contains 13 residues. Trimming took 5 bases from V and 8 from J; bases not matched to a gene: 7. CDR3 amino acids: CASSEWTGQGYTF. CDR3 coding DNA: TGTGCCAGCAGCGAATGGACAGGGCAAGGCTACACCTTC.

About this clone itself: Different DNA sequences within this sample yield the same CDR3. The CDR3 DNA reads TGTGCCAGCAGTCCACCGCGAGGGACAGATACGCAGTATTTT. It encodes CASSPPRGTDTQYF. The chain couples TRBV3-1 (or the pseudogene TRBV3-2) to TRBJ2-3; TRBD2 might be the D (5 bases). The CDR3 has 14 amino acids. Looked up from germline, CDR1 is LGHDT and CDR2 is YNNKEL (reference sequence). V was clipped by 6 bases and J by 3 bases, with 13 bases between them.

CDR3 DNA sequence: TGTGCCAGCAGCCCCCTAACCCATCCGGGACAACTGAACACTGAAGCTTTCTTT. This translates into CASSPLTHPGQLNTEAFF. The J gene is TRBJ1-1, the V gene TRBV9; D may be TRBD1 (6 bases). The CDR3 spans 18 residues. Trimming cost V 4 bases and J 0 bases, with 22 bases left between them. Germline V gives CDR1 SGDLS, CDR2 YYNGEE.

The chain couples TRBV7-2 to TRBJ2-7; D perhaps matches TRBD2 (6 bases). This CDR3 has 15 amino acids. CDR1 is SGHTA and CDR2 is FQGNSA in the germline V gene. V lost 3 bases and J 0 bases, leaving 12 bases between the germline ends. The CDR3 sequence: CASSLWGESSYEQYF. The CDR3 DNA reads TGTGCCAGCAGCTTGTGGGGGGAAAGCTCCTACGAGCAGTACTTC.

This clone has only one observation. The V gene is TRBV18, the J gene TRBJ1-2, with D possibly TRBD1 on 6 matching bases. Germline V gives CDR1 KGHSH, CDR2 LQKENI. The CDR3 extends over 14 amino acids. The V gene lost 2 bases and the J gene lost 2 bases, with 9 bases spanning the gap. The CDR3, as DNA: TGTGCCAGCTCACCATCGACAGGCAACTATGGCTACACCTTC. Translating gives CASSPSTGNYGYTF.

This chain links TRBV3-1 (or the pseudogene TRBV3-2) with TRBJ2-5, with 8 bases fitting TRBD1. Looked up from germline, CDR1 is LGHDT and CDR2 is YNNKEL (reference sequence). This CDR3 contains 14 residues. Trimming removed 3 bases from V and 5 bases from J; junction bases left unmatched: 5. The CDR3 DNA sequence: TGTGCCAGCAGCCACGGACAGGGCGAGGAGACCCAGTACTTC. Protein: CASSHGQGEETQYF.

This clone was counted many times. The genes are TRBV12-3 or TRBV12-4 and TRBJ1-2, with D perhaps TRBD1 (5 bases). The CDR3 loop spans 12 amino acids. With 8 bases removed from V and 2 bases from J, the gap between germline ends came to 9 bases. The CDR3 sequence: CASLQENYGYTF. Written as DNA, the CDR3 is TGTGCCAGCTTACAGGAAAACTATGGCTACACCTTC.

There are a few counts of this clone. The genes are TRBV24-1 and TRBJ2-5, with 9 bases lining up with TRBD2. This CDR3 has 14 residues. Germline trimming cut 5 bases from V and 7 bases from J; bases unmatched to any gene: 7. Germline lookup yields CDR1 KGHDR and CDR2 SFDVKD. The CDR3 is CATSASGAGGTQYF. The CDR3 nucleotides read TGTGCCACCAGTGCCTCGGGAGCGGGGGGGACCCAGTACTTC.

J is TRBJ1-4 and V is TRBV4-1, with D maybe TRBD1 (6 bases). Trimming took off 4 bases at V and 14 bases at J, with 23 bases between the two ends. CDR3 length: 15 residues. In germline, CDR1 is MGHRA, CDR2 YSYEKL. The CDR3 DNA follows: TGCGCCAGCAGCCCAGGCGTAAGAAACTCAGGGGACCTGTTTTTT. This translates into CASSPGVRNSGDLFF.

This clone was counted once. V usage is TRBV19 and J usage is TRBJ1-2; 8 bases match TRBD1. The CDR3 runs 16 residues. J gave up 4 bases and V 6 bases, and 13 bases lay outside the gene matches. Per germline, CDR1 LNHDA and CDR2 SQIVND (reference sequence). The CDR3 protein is CASRTGEDGRPYGYTF. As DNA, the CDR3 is TGTGCCAGTAGGACAGGGGAGGATGGAAGGCCCTATGGCTACACCTTC.

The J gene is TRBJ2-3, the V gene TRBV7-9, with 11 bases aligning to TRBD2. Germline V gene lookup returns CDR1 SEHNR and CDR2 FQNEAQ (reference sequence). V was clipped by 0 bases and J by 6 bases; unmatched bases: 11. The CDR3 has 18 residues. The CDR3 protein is CASSLAIISGGASDTQYF. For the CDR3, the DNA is TGTGCCAGCAGCTTAGCGATTATTAGCGGGGGGGCCTCTGATACGCAGTATTTT.

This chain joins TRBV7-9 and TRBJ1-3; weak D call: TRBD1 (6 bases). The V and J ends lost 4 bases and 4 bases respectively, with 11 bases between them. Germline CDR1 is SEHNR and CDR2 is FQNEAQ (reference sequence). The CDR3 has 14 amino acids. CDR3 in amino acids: CASSSGGRGNTIYF. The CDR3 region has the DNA TGTGCCAGCAGCTCGGGGGGCAGAGGAAACACCATATATTTT.

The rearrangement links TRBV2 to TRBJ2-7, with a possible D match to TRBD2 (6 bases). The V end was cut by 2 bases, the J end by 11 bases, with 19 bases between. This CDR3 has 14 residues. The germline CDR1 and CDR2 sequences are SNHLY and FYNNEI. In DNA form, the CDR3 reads TGTGCCAGCAGTGAATATGGGCAGGGACTGGGGGAGTACGTC. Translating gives CASSEYGQGLGEYV.

In DNA form, the CDR3 reads TGTGCCAGTAGTAAGCTCTCAAGGAGTGGCTACACCTTC. Translated, it gives CASSKLSRSGYTF. The gene calls are TRBV19 and TRBJ1-2; no firm D call. This CDR3 is 13 amino acids long. Germline V gives CDR1 LNHDA, CDR2 SQIVND (reference sequence). The germline V and J ends were trimmed by 4 bases and 7 bases, with 13 bases remaining between them.

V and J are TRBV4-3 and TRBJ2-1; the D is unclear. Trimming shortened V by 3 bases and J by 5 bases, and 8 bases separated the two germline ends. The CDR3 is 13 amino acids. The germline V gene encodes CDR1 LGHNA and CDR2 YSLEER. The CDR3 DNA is TGCGCCAGCAGCCACTCGCTAAACAATGAGCAGTTCTTC. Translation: CASSHSLNNEQFF.

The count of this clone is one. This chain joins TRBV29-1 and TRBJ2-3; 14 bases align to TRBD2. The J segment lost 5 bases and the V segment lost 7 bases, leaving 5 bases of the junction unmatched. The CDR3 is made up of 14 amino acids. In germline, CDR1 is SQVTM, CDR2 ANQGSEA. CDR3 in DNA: TGCAGCGCCCGGGGACTAGCGGGGGAAGATACGCAGTATTTT. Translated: CSARGLAGEDTQYF.

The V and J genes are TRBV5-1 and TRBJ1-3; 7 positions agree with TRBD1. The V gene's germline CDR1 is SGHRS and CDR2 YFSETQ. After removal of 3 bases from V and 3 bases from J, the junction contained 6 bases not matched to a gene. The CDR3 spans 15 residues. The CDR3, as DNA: TGCGCCAGCAGCTCCCAGGGGGAGCTTGGAAACACCATATATTTT. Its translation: CASSSQGELGNTIYF.

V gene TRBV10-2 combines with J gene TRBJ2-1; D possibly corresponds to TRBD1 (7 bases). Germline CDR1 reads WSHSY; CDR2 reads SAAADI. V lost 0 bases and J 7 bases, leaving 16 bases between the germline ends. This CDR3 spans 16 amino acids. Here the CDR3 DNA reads TGCGCCAGCAGTGAGTCCGACAGGGCGGGGAAGAATGAGCAGTTCTTC. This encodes CASSESDRAGKNEQFF.

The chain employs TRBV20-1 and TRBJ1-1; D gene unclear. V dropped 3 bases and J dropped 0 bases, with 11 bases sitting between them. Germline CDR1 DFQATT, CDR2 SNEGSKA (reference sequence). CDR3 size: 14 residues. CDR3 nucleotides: TGCAGTGCTAGTCGAGAACCCATGAACACTGAAGCTTTCTTT. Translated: CSASREPMNTEAFF.

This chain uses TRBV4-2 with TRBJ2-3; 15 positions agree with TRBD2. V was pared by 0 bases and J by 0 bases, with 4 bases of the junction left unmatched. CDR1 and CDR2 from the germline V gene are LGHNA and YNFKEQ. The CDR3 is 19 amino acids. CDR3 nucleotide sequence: TGTGCCAGCAGCCAAGAAGGACTAGCGGGGGGGCGTAGCACAGATACGCAGTATTTT. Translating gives CASSQEGLAGGRSTDTQYF.

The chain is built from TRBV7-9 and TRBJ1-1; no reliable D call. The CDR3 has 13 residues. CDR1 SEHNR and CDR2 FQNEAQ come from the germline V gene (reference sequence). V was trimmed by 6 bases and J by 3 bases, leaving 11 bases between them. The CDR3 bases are TGTGCCAGCAGTGACGACGGGGACACTGAAGCTTTCTTT. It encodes CASSDDGDTEAFF. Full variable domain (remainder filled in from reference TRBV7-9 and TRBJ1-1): DTGVSQNPRHKITKRGQNVTFRCDPISEHNRLYWYRQTLGQGPEFLTYFQNEAQLEKSRLLSDRFSAERPKGSFSTLEIQRTEQGDSAMYLCASSDDGDTEAFFGQGTRLTVV.

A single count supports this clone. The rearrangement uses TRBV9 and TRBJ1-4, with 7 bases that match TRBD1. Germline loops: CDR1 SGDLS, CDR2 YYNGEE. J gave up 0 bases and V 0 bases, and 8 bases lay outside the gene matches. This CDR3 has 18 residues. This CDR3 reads CASSVEAGGYPTNEKLFF. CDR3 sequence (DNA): TGTGCCAGCAGCGTAGAGGCAGGGGGTTACCCAACTAATGAAAAACTGTTTTTT.

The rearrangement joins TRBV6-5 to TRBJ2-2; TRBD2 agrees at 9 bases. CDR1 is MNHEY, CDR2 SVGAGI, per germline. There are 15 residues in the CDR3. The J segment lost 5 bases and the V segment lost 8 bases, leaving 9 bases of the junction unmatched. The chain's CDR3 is CASGTGLAVTGELFF. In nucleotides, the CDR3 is TGTGCCAGCGGAACGGGACTAGCAGTTACCGGGGAGCTGTTTTTT.

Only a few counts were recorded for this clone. Here the CDR3 reads CASSLSTGVNTGELFF. DNA for the CDR3: TGTGCCAGCAGCCTTTCGACAGGGGTGAACACCGGGGAGCTGTTTTTT. This chain joins TRBV5-6 and TRBJ2-2; 8 positions match TRBD1. This CDR3 spans 16 amino acids. V was clipped by 4 bases and J by 1 base; unmatched bases: 6. Germline CDR1 and CDR2: SGHDT and YYEEEE.

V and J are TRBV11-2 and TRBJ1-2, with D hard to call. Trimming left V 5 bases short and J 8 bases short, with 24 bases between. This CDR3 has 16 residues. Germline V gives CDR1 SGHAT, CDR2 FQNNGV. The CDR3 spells CASSTREVSAVRGYTF. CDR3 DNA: TGTGCCAGCAGCACCCGAGAGGTCTCCGCTGTTAGGGGCTACACCTTC.